Following are 32 T cell receptor beta chains from one sample sequenced in a study of T-cell memory formation after mild COVID-19. TCRdb used MiXCR to reprocess the 5' RACE reads, holding one entry per CDR3 protein. The table includes 350,000 to 500,000 distinct CDR3 sequences, 20% to 30% detected once. Source material: PBMCs or a T cell subset sorted from them (not recorded which). These TCRs come from an adult woman who had mild COVID-19 (a few samples of this study predate the infection). Cell type and time point are not known.

This clonotype was seen only a few times. The chain has TRBV9 and TRBJ2-2; D is uncertain. Trimming stripped 3 bases from V and 2 bases from J, with 8 bases between. The length of the CDR3 is 14 residues. Germline CDR1 SGDLS, CDR2 YYNGEE. DNA for the CDR3: TGTGCCAGCAGCGGTCAGACAAACACCGGGGAGCTGTTTTTT. It specifies CASSGQTNTGELFF.

This chain links TRBV5-1 with TRBJ2-7; D remains ambiguous. This CDR3 spans 12 amino acids. The V gene lost 3 bases and the J gene lost 6 bases, with 10 bases spanning the gap. Per germline, CDR1 SGHRS and CDR2 YFSETQ. CDR3 sequence: CASSSVDSEQYF. CDR3 DNA sequence: TGCGCCAGCAGCTCGGTAGACTCCGAGCAGTACTTC.

The chain carries TRBV19 and TRBJ2-5, with D unresolved. Germline CDR1 and CDR2: LNHDA and SQIVND (reference sequence). The CDR3 runs 14 residues. V lost 0 bases and J 3 bases, leaving 8 bases between the germline ends. The CDR3 region has the DNA TGTGCCAGTAGTATAGAAAACAATGAAGAGACCCAGTACTTC. It encodes CASSIENNEETQYF.

In DNA, the CDR3 is TGTGCCAGCAGTATCAAACTAGCGGGAGGATTTCAGTACTTC. Its translation: CASSIKLAGGFQYF. The chain joins TRBV6-2 or TRBV6-3 to TRBJ2-4; 12 positions match TRBD2. V shed 5 bases and J 11 bases; nucleotides not matched to a gene: 7. The CDR3 totals 14 residues. Germline CDR1 is MNHEY and CDR2 is SVGEGT.

V and J are TRBV20-1 and TRBJ2-1; 9 nucleotides align to TRBD1. This CDR3 comprises 16 residues. Trimming removed 5 bases from V and 5 bases from J; junction bases left unmatched: 13. Germline V gives CDR1 DFQATT, CDR2 SNEGSKA (reference sequence). CDR3 protein: CSASLYRDRDDNEQFF. The DNA of the CDR3 is TGCAGTGCTTCGCTATACCGGGACAGGGACGACAATGAGCAGTTCTTC.

This sequence joins TRBV12-3 or TRBV12-4 and TRBJ1-5; 7 nucleotides agree with TRBD1. There are 14 residues in the CDR3. The J segment lost 9 bases and the V segment lost 3 bases, leaving 8 bases of the junction unmatched. The CDR3 is CASSLGQPQGPQHF. The CDR3 nucleotides are TGTGCCAGCAGTTTGGGACAGCCGCAGGGGCCCCAGCATTTT.

The chain links TRBV11-2 to TRBJ2-5; D might be TRBD1 (5 bases). This CDR3 contains 13 residues. Germline V gene data show CDR1 as SGHAT and CDR2 as FQNNGV. With 7 bases removed from V and 5 bases from J, the gap between germline ends came to 14 bases. CDR3 coding DNA: TGTGCCAGCACCCAATGGCAGGGTGAGACCCAGTACTTC. Translation gives CASTQWQGETQYF.

The chain uses TRBV12-5 and TRBJ1-5; 11 nucleotides agree with TRBD1. V was pared by 5 bases and J by 0 bases, with 6 bases of the junction left unmatched. Germline lookup yields CDR1 LGHNT and CDR2 FRNRAP. The CDR3 consists of 17 residues. CDR3 loop: CASGRGQGDYSNQPQHF. In nucleotides, the CDR3 is TGTGCTAGTGGTAGGGGACAGGGGGATTATAGCAATCAGCCCCAGCATTTT.

In its sample, this clonotype was seen many times. DNA for the CDR3: TGCGCCAGCAGTGACGGGGGAGGGTCCACAGATACGCAGTATTTT. As protein: CASSDGGGSTDTQYF. The J gene is TRBJ2-3, the V gene TRBV10-2, with 7 nucleotides matching TRBD2. Germline V gene data show CDR1 as WSHSY and CDR2 as SAAADI. V gave up 3 bases and J gave up 2 bases; unmatched junction bases: 5. The CDR3 is made up of 15 amino acids.

This chain links TRBV30 with TRBJ1-1; possible D gene TRBD1, 6 bases. Germline V CDR1 and CDR2: GTSNPN, SVGIG (reference sequence). Between the trimmed V and J ends, which lost 0 bases and 10 bases, there was a span of 15 bases. The CDR3 extends over 13 amino acids. CDR3 protein: CAWSVLAGAPAFF. CDR3 DNA sequence: TGTGCCTGGAGTGTATTGGCAGGGGCCCCAGCTTTCTTT. The whole variable domain, filled in from reference TRBV30 and TRBJ1-1, reads SQTIHQWPATLVQPVGSPLSLECTVEGTSNPNLYWYRQAAGRGLQLLFYSVGIGQISSEVPQNLSASRPQDRQFILSSKKLLLSDSGFYLCAWSVLAGAPAFFGQGTRLTVV.

The chain uses TRBV11-3 and TRBJ2-3; D gene ambiguous. V lost 1 base, J lost 4 bases, and 15 bases lay in between. CDR1 and CDR2 (germline): SGHNT, YENEEA. This CDR3 contains 16 residues. The CDR3 protein is CASSLGLGYQADTQYF. DNA of the CDR3: TGTGCCAGCAGCTTAGGACTGGGATACCAAGCAGATACGCAGTATTTT.

There are a few counts of this clonotype. V gene TRBV4-3 combines with J gene TRBJ1-1; D is unclear. Trimming took 0 bases from V and 6 from J, leaving 11 bases between them. From germline, CDR1 is LGHNA and CDR2 YSLEER. The CDR3 sequence is 14 residues long. For the CDR3, the DNA is TGCGCCAGCAGCCAAGAACCGGGATCGCCTGAAGCTTTCTTT. Its translation: CASSQEPGSPEAFF.

The genes are TRBV5-5 and TRBJ1-4; D is undetermined. CDR1 is SGHKS, CDR2 YYEKEE, per germline (reference sequence). Trimming stripped 2 bases from V and 4 bases from J, with 15 bases between. This CDR3 region has 16 residues. The CDR3 DNA reads as TGTGCCAGCAGCTTAGGCTGGCAAGTAGATAATGAAAAACTGTTTTTT. Protein product: CASSLGWQVDNEKLFF.

This clonotype was seen more than once but under ten times. The chain carries TRBV6-6 and TRBJ1-4; 7 bases fit TRBD1. The V gene end was trimmed by 2 bases and the J gene end by 8 bases; junction bases not matched to a gene: 2. Germline V gives CDR1 MNHNY, CDR2 SVGAGI (reference sequence). The CDR3 extends over 13 amino acids. The CDR3 reads CASSYKDREKLFF. CDR3 in DNA: TGTGCCAGCAGTTACAAGGACAGGGAAAAACTGTTTTTT.

V usage is TRBV15 and J usage is TRBJ2-2; 15 bases align to TRBD2. From germline, CDR1 is LNHNV and CDR2 YYDKDF (reference sequence). This CDR3 is 17 amino acids long. V was pared by 4 bases and J by 3 bases, with 3 bases of the junction left unmatched. CDR3 nucleotides: TGTGCCACCAGCACGGGACTAGCGGGGGGACACACCGGGGAGCTGTTTTTT. The encoded protein is CATSTGLAGGHTGELFF.

The V and J genes are TRBV4-1 and TRBJ2-5; tentative D call: TRBD2 (7 bases). There are 16 residues in the CDR3. V was pared by 5 bases and J by 4 bases, with 20 bases between. Germline V gene sequence: CDR1 MGHRA, CDR2 YSYEKL. The CDR3, as DNA: TGCGCCAGCAGCTTAGGAGCGGGACAAAGGTCAGAGACCCAGTACTTC. It specifies CASSLGAGQRSETQYF.

The genes are TRBV23-1 and TRBJ2-5; D might be TRBD1 (7 bases). TRBV23-1 is designated an ORF whose function remains uncertain. Deletions cut 11 bases from V and 5 bases from J, with 15 bases between. This CDR3 spans 12 amino acids. The CDR3 spells CALRAGGETQYF. CDR3 nucleotides: TGCGCCTTACGGGCAGGGGGGGAGACCCAGTACTTC.

The chain recombines TRBV7-6 with TRBJ2-7; a possible D gene is TRBD2 (5 bases). Germline CDR1 is SGHVS and CDR2 is FNYEAQ. The CDR3 spans 16 residues. Trimming removed 5 bases at V and 0 bases at J, with 17 bases between. Written as DNA, the CDR3 is TGTGCCAGCAGCCCCCCCCCGGGGTTCGGCTCCTACGAGCAGTACTTC. It yields the protein CASSPPPGFGSYEQYF. The complete variable domain, with remaining parts taken from reference TRBV7-6 and TRBJ2-7, reads GAGVSQSPRYKVTKRGQDVALRCDPISGHVSLYWYRQALGQGPEFLTYFNYEAQQDKSGLPNDRFSAERPEGSISTLTIQRTEQRDSAMYRCASSPPPGFGSYEQYFGPGTRLTVT.

The V call is TRBV7-9, the J call TRBJ2-7, with 10 bases identical to TRBD2. CDR3 size: 16 residues. The V segment lost 2 bases and the J segment 5 bases; nucleotides outside the gene matches: 9. Germline values: CDR1 SEHNR, CDR2 FQNEAQ (reference sequence). CDR3 DNA sequence: TGTGCCAGCAGCTTACCGCTAGCGGGAGATTCCAACGAGCAGTACTTC. Translated, it gives CASSLPLAGDSNEQYF.

This clonotype has more than one count but fewer than ten. The germline gene is not matched at one end of the junction; a read error may be the cause. The chain joins TRBV20-1 to TRBJ2-1; possibly TRBD1 for D (5 bases). CDR1 DFQATT and CDR2 SNEGSKA come from the germline V gene (reference sequence). The CDR3 has 12 residues. The CDR3 coding sequence is TGCAGTGCTAGACCCCCGCGACAGTACGGCCTCTTC. Its translation: CSARPPRQYGLF.

This clonotype was observed a few times. V gene TRBV20-1 combines with J gene TRBJ1-6, with D possibly matching TRBD1 (6 bases). The germline V and J ends were trimmed by 1 base and 3 bases, with 16 bases remaining between them. The CDR3 is 17 amino acids. Germline CDR1 and CDR2: DFQATT and SNEGSKA (reference sequence). In nucleotides, the CDR3 is TGCAGTGCTAGAGTTCTTGGGGGGCTTGACTATAATTCACCCCTCCACTTT. It codes for CSARVLGGLDYNSPLHF.

This clonotype appeared a few times. The chain links TRBV30 to TRBJ2-7, with D possibly TRBD2 on 6 matching bases. Germline V gives CDR1 GTSNPN, CDR2 SVGIG (reference sequence). The CDR3 length is 13 residues. Deletions cut 0 bases from V and 3 bases from J, with 9 bases between. For the CDR3, the DNA is TGTGCCTGGAGTGTCGGGGGATTCTACGAGCAGTACTTC. Translated: CAWSVGGFYEQYF.

The genes are TRBV4-3 and TRBJ2-1; D ambiguous. From germline, CDR1 is LGHNA and CDR2 YSLEER. This CDR3 comprises 13 residues. V lost 0 bases and J 4 bases, leaving 4 bases between the germline ends. The CDR3 reads CASSQDQYNEQFF. CDR3 nucleotides: TGCGCCAGCAGCCAAGATCAATACAATGAGCAGTTCTTC.

The table lists this clonotype with a few counts. The chain couples TRBV12-3 or TRBV12-4 to TRBJ2-1; TRBD1 is a possible D gene (6 bases). Deletions cut 7 bases from V and 2 bases from J, with 21 bases between. This CDR3 spans 17 amino acids. The CDR3 coding sequence is TGTGCCAGCACCCAATCCAGGGGTCCCCTTACCTACAATGAGCAGTTCTTC. It translates to CASTQSRGPLTYNEQFF.

This clonotype was found once. The chain uses TRBV20-1 and TRBJ2-7, with 8 nucleotides matching TRBD2. Per germline, CDR1 DFQATT and CDR2 SNEGSKA (reference sequence). This CDR3 region has 15 residues. The ends lost 0 bases at V and 1 base at J; junction bases unmatched: 5. This chain's CDR3 is CSARDLQRGSYEQYF. The CDR3 nucleotides read TGCAGTGCTAGAGATCTCCAGCGGGGGTCCTACGAGCAGTACTTC.

This chain uses TRBV20-1 with TRBJ2-5; D gene ambiguous. Germline lookup yields CDR1 DFQATT and CDR2 SNEGSKA (reference sequence). Trimming cost V 0 bases and J 2 bases, with 13 bases left between them. CDR3 size: 15 residues. CDR3 protein: CSARDPANIQETQYF. The CDR3 DNA reads TGCAGTGCTAGAGATCCCGCCAATATTCAAGAGACCCAGTACTTC.

The chain combines TRBV7-6 with TRBJ2-7; 10 bases match TRBD2. The CDR3 consists of 16 residues. V lost 0 bases and J lost 3; bases outside the gene matches: 5. Germline V gives CDR1 SGHVS, CDR2 FNYEAQ. The CDR3, as DNA: TGTGCCAGCAGCTTAGCCGGACTAGCGGACCTCTACGAGCAGTACTTC. Amino acids: CASSLAGLADLYEQYF.

This clonotype was detected a few times. This chain joins TRBV6-5 and TRBJ1-1, with D possibly being TRBD1 (6 bases). The CDR3 loop spans 14 amino acids. V was clipped by 6 bases and J by 0 bases, with 11 bases between them. Germline values: CDR1 MNHEY, CDR2 SVGAGI. The CDR3 DNA is TGTGCCAGCAGCCCGGGACACCTGAACACTGAAGCTTTCTTT. Protein product: CASSPGHLNTEAFF.

The chain carries TRBV7-8 and TRBJ2-7; 7 positions match TRBD2. Trimming cost V 6 bases and J 0 bases; bases outside gene matches: 5. This CDR3 contains 14 residues. Germline loops: CDR1 SGHVS, CDR2 FQNEAQ. CDR3 DNA sequence: TGTGCCAGCAGTTGGGGGGGAAGCTCCTACGAGCAGTACTTC. It specifies CASSWGGSSYEQYF.

A note on this clonotype: One junction end does not reproduce the germline sequence, and a read error may be involved. The rearrangement links TRBV7-7 to TRBJ2-3, with 10 bases matching TRBD2. CDR1 is SSHAT and CDR2 is FNYEAQ in the germline V gene (reference sequence). The CDR3 extends over 15 amino acids. The CDR3 DNA reads TGTGCTAGCAGCGTCACTAGCGGGGGCACAGATACGCAGTATTTT. It specifies CASSVTSGGTDTQYF.

This clonotype came up a few times. This chain links TRBV6-2 or TRBV6-3 with TRBJ2-1; D gene unclear. Trimming stripped 3 bases from V and 6 bases from J, with 3 bases between. Germline V gene data show CDR1 as MNHEY and CDR2 as SVGEGT. CDR3 length: 11 amino acids. CDR3 in DNA: TGTGCCAGCAGTTATCCCAATGAGCAGTTCTTC. It specifies CASSYPNEQFF.

This chain uses TRBV5-1 with TRBJ1-1; 9 bases map to TRBD1. The CDR3 loop spans 14 amino acids. Germline values: CDR1 SGHRS, CDR2 YFSETQ. Germline trimming cut 4 bases from V and 11 bases from J; bases unmatched to any gene: 12. The CDR3 loop is CASSTSGTGRRAFF. DNA of the CDR3: TGCGCCAGCAGCACCTCCGGGACAGGGAGACGGGCTTTCTTT.